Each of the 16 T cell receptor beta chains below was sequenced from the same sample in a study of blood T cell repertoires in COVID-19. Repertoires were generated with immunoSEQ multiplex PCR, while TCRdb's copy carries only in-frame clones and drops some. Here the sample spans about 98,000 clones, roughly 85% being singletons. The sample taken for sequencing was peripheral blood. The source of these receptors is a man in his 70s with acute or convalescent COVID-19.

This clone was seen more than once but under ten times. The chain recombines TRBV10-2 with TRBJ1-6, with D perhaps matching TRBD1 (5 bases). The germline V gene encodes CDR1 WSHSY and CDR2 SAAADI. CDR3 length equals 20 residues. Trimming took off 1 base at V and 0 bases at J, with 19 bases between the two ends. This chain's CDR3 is CASSEYRPTNLSSYNSPLHF. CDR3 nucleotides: TGCGCCAGCAGTGAGTACAGGCCAACGAACTTAAGCTCCTATAATTCACCCCTCCACTTT.

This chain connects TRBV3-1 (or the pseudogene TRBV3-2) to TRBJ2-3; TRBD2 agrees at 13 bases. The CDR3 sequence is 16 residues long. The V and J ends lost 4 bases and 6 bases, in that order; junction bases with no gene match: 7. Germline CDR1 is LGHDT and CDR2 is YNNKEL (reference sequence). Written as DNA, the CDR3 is TGTGCCAGCAGCCCTCCGGGACTAGCGGGGTGGGATACGCAGTATTTT. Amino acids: CASSPPGLAGWDTQYF.

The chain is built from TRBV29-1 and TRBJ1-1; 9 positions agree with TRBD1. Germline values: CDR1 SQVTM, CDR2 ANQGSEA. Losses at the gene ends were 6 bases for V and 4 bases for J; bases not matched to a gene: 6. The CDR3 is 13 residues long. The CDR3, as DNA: TGCAGCGTAGGGACAGGGAATCCCACTGAAGCTTTCTTT. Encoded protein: CSVGTGNPTEAFF.

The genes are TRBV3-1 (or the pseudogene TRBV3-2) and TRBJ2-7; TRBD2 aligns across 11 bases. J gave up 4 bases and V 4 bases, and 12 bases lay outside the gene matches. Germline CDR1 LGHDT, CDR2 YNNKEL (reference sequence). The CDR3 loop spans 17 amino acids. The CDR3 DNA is TGTGCCAGCAGCCCGCGACCACTCCTAGCGGGGGGTTACGAGCAGTACTTC. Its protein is CASSPRPLLAGGYEQYF.

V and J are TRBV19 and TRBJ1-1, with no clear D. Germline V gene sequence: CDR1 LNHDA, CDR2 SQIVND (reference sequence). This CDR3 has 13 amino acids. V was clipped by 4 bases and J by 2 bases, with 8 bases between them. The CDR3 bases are TGTGCCAGTAGTACCCAGGTCAACACTGAAGCTTTCTTT. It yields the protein CASSTQVNTEAFF.

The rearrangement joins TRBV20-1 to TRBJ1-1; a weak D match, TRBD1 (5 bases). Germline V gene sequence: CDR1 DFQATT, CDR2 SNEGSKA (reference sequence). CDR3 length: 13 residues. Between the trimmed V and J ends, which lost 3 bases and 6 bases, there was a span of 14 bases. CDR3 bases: TGCAGTGCTAGTATGAGGCAGGGCTCTGAAGCTTTCTTT. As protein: CSASMRQGSEAFF.

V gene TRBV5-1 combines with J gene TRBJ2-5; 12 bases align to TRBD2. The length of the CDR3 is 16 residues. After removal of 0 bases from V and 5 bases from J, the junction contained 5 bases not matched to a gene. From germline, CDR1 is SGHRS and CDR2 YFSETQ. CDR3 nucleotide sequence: TGCGCCAGCAGCTTGGGGCCTAGCGGGGGGGCGGAGACCCAGTACTTC. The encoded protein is CASSLGPSGGAETQYF.

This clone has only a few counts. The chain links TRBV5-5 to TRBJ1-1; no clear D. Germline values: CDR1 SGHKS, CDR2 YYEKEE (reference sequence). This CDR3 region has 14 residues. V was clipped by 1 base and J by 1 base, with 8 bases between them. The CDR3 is CASSLTLANTEAFF. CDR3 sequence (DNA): TGTGCCAGCAGCTTGACCCTAGCGAACACTGAAGCTTTCTTT.

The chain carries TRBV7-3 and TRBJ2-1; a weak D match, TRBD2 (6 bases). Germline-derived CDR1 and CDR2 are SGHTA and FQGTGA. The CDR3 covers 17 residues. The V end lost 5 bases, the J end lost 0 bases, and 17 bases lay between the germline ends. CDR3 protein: CASSVVGRGDSYNEQFF. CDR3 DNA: TGTGCCAGCAGCGTAGTCGGGCGGGGCGACTCCTACAATGAGCAGTTCTTC.

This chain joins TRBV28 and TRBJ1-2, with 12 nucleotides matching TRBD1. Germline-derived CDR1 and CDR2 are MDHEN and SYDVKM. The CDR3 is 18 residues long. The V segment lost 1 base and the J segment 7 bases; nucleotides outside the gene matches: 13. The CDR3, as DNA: TGTGCCAGCAGTTTATCGTTGGGACAGGGGGCGCGTCGGTCTGGCTACACCTTC. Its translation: CASSLSLGQGARRSGYTF.

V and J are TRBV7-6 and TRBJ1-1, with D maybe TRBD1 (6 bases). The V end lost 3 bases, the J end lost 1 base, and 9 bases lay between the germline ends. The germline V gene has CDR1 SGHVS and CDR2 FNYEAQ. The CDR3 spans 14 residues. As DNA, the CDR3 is TGTGCCAGCAGCTTGGGGGGGGCGAACACTGAAGCTTTCTTT. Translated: CASSLGGANTEAFF.

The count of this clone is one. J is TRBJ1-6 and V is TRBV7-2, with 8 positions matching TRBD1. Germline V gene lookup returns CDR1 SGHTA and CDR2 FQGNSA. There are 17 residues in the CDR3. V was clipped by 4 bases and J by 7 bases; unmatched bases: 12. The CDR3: CASSSGTGETLNSPLHF. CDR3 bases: TGTGCCAGCAGCTCCGGGACAGGCGAAACACTAAATTCACCCCTCCACTTT.

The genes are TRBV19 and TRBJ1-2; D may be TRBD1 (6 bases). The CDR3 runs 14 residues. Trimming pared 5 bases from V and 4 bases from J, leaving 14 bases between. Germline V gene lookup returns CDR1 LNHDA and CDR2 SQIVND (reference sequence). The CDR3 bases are TGTGCCAGTAGTCTTTTGACAGGAACCTATGGCTACACCTTC. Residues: CASSLLTGTYGYTF.

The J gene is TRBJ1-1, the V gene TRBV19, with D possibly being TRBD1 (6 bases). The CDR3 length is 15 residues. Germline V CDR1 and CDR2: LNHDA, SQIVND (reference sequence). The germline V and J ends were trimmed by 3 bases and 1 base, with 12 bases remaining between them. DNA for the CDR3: TGTGCCAGTAGTATGGTCCCCAGGGGGAACACTGAAGCTTTCTTT. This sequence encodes CASSMVPRGNTEAFF.

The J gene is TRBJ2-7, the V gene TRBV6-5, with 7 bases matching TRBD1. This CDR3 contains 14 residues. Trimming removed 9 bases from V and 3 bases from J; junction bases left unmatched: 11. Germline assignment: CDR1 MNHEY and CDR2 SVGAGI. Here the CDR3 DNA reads TGTGCCAGGTTAACAGGACAGGCTAACTACGAGCAGTACTTC. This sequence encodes CARLTGQANYEQYF.

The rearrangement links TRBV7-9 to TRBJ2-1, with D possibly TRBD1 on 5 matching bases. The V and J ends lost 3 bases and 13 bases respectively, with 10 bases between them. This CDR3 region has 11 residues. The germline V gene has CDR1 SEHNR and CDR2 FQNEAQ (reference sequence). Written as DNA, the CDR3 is TGTGCCAGCAGCTTGCAGGGTACCCAGTTCTTC. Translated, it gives CASSLQGTQFF.